The entry below describes one T cell receptor (beta chain). Its antigen has not been determined. Per-base qualities were not stored, and no clone one base away is much larger. Counted from cysteine to phenylalanine, this CDR3 has 14 amino acids. Here the CDR3 DNA is all that survives: 42 bases in frame from base 1. CDR1 and CDR2, per the germline V gene, are MDHEN and SYDVKM. V drops 7 bases and J drops 1 base, leaving 11 bases in between. This sample was taken from a study of shared clonotypes between healthy human individuals (dated by TCRdb to the early 2020s). For context, the study as a whole: Two women and a few men aged 18 to 49 years were included in the cohort. For each donor, CD4 naive and CD4 memory were each run on three plates, CD8 naive on two plates, and CD8 memory on one plate. To estimate repertoire size and how much clonotypes are shared between individuals, the study performed deep sequencing of blood TCR repertoires from roughly five healthy adults. To increase sequencing depth and limit assay-specific biases, TCR repertoire library preparation and sequencing were carried out by different laboratories using diverse techniques. Between about 0.9 and 8.9 billion PBMCs per donor were obtained by leukapheresis.

Study-level results and caveats: Sampling was restricted to blood, and TCR repertoires in tissues likely differ from the TCR repertoires found in blood. Incomplete sequencing was indicated by rarefaction of sorted-subset datasets, despite the large sequencing depth. Compared with non-shared clonotypes, the clonotypes found in all four sorted-subset donors had higher generation probabilities. Pairwise subsampling indicated that sequencing depth was expected to affect the degree of clonotype sharing among donors. Sharing across several donors was observed for about 4.8% of naive CD4, about 3.2% of naive CD8, 2% to 2.5% of memory CD4, and about 0.4% of memory CD8 clonotypes. Naive subsets generally had larger estimated clonotype richness than memory subsets. Because the study included a small number of donors, the genetic and exposure-history diversity represented was limited.

Using the deep immunoSEQ assay, TCR CDR3 regions were amplified from genomic DNA by multiplex PCR. Genomic DNA extracted from each cell subset was distributed evenly over all wells of several immunoSEQ 96-well plates, and each plate served as one replicate. For sorted subsets, around 200 ng genomic DNA, equal to 30,000 to 35,000 T cell genomes, was loaded into each replicate PCR. Purified libraries were quantified with a Qubit 3.0 fluorometer, sized on a Bioanalyzer 2100, and re-quantified with the KAPA Library Quantification kit. A separate single-read 150-cycle Illumina NextSeq 550 flow cell was used to sequence each immunoSEQ 96-well plate. Under the source paper's analysis protocol: The immunoSEQ output contained only junctional sequences without quality scores, so filtering could not match that applied to full-length reads. To assign V/J genes and CDR3, sequences were annotated against IMGT germline references using PyIR, a Python wrapper for IgBLAST v1.9. Reads were removed for weak V/J assignments (E-value above 1e-6), missing CDR3, stop codons, out-of-frame junctions, or ambiguous translated residues. V3J clonotypes were defined as sequences sharing an identical inferred V gene, J gene, and CDR3 amino acid sequence. Percentage overlap between repertoires was calculated by dividing the number of shared unique clonotypes by the size of the smaller repertoire. Repertoire richness was assessed with RTK rarefaction, the Chao1 estimator, and Recon v2.1 estimates of unobserved clonotypes. Generation probabilities for all TCRbeta clonotypes obtained by the gDNA method from four donors were computed using OLGA. Sourced from immuneACCESS, this table was stored by TCRdb with only in-frame sequences that have V and J called. A share of the clones is absent; for the studies checked, an unresolved V gene accounts for under half, and the remainder has no known explanation. That table furnishes V, J and clone size, whereas the DNA furnished D and trimming. This sample lists a few million clones; roughly 93% were detected once. About 0.41% of the sample goes to the ten largest clones.

The donors were healthy, HIV-negative adults who had no recently reported acute infections or vaccinations. All donors were Caucasian adults living in Nashville, Tennessee, USA. CD4+ T cells were enriched by magnetic negative selection; naive cells were then positively selected on CD45RA, and the negative fraction formed the memory subset. Blood was collected by leukapheresis, and PBMCs were isolated by Ficoll-Histopaque density gradient centrifugation and then cryopreserved in liquid nitrogen vapor phase. Analytical flow cytometry was used to check the purity and quantity of each magnetically sorted T cell population. Each sorted fraction had its genomic DNA isolated and then quantified by UV absorbance on a Nanodrop 2000c.

The clonotype comes from a man between 18 and 29 years old in good health. Some clones in this sample may be carry-over from other donors' samples. This chain is built from TRBV28 and TRBJ1-5, with no reliable assignment of the D segment. Material: naive CD4+ T cells from PBMCs. Interpreted using the paper, the cell subset or site label stands for: CD45RA+ positively selected. The CDR3 in this case is CASTKSLSNQPQHF. The DNA sequence follows: TGTGCCAGCACTAAAAGCTTGAGCAATCAGCCCCAGCATTTT.